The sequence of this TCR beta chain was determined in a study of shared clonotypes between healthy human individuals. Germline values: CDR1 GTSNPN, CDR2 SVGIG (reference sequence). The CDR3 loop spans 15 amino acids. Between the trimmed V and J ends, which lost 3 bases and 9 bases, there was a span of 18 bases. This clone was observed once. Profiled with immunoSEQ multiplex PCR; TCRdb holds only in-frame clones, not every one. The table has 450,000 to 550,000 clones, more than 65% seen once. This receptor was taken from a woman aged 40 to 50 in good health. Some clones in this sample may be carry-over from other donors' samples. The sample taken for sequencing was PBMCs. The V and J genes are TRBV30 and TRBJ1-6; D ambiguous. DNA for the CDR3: TGTGCCTGGAGCCAAGTGCGCGGGGTGGGTTCACCCCTCCACTTT. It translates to CAWSQVRGVGSPLHF.